This T cell receptor beta chain was captured in a study of T cell responses to AZD1222 COVID-19 vaccine. TCRdb's copy holds only in-frame clones and misses some; the assay was immunoSEQ multiplex PCR. The sample has more than 100,000 clones; approximately 91% are singletons. Trimming pared 6 bases from V and 8 bases from J, leaving 16 bases between. The CDR3 runs 13 residues. The sequence was obtained from an adult who received the AZD1222 COVID-19 vaccine. The sample in question was peripheral blood, obtained 28 days after the second AZD1222 dose. V gene TRBV12-3 or TRBV12-4 combines with J gene TRBJ1-2; D is ambiguous. Here the CDR3 DNA reads TGTGCCAGCAGCCCGGCGTGGGTTCGCGGCTACACCTTC. Encoded protein: CASSPAWVRGYTF.